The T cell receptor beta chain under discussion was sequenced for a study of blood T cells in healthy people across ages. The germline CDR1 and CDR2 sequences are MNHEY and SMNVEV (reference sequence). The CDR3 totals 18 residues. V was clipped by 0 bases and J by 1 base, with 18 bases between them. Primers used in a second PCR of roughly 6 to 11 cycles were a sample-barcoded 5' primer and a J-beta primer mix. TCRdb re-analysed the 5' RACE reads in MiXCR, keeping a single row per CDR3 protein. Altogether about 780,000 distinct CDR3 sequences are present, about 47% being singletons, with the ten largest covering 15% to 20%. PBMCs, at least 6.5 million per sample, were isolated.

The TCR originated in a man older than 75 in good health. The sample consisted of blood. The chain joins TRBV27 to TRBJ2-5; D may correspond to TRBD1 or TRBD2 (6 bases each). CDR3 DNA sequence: TGTGCCAGCAGTTTATCGGGTGTAAGGGGGGCCTCCCAAGAGACCCAGTACTTC. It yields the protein CASSLSGVRGASQETQYF.